This T cell receptor beta chain was identified during a study of shared clonotypes between healthy human individuals. Turning to the study itself: A couple of women and a few men aged 18 to 49 made up the donors.

The protocol was immunoSEQ multiplex PCR, while the TCRdb copy is restricted to in-frame clones and leaves out a portion. The table shows hundreds of thousands of clones, with around 79% occurring only once. Comments on this clone: Antigen specificity is unknown.

Germline CDR1 and CDR2: MNHEY and SMNVEV (reference sequence). There are 15 residues in the CDR3. V dropped 0 bases and J dropped 3 bases, with 11 bases sitting between them. Regarding the study as a whole: Depth of sequencing was expected to influence donor clonotype sharing.

V usage is TRBV27 and J usage is TRBJ1-1; D unresolved. The specimen was PBMCs. The clonotype originates from a middle-aged woman in good health. Some clones in this sample may be carry-over from other donors' samples. This chain's CDR3 is CASSLSIYTHTEAFF. CDR3 bases: TGTGCCAGCAGTTTATCGATTTACACCCACACTGAAGCTTTCTTT.